The T cell receptor beta chain under discussion was sequenced for a study of T cells in tuberculosis. Some clones are missing from TCRdb's copy, which holds only in-frame ones; the method was immunoSEQ multiplex PCR. The table shows 9,500 to 13,000 clones, with approximately 94% occurring only once. Broader study findings: Shorter CDR3-alpha in active tuberculosis partly drove smaller distances.

This CDR3 region has 13 residues. The germline gives CDR1 SGHTA, CDR2 FQGNSA. Trimming took off 1 base at V and 4 bases at J, with 7 bases between the two ends. Each patient had positive sputum smear microscopy and/or positive culture. This clone was seen only once. Its antigen is not known. This TCR came from an adult with tuberculosis. The specimen was PBMCs. The V gene is TRBV7-2, the J gene TRBJ1-2; D remains unclear. The CDR3: CASSLDTSYGYTF. CDR3 DNA: TGTGCCAGCAGCTTAGACACCTCCTATGGCTACACCTTC.